This T cell receptor (beta chain) comes out of a study of T-cell reconstitution after alpha-beta-depleted transplantation in children. Germline V gene sequence: CDR1 MDHEN, CDR2 SYDVKM. The CDR3 consists of 15 residues. The V and J ends lost 6 bases and 1 base, in that order; junction bases with no gene match: 4. Researchers prepared the TCRbeta library using unique molecular identifiers, the study reports. MiXCR was run by TCRdb on the PCR reads, yielding one entry per CDR3 protein. This table holds 500,000 to 600,000 distinct CDR3 sequences, approximately 32% found once. The source material was PBMCs from the stem cell graft donor, sampled from the stem cell graft. The receptor's source is a human donor who donated a stem cell graft to a child with aplastic anemia. The genes are TRBV28 and TRBJ2-4; 9 bases are shared with TRBD2. The CDR3 here is CASRVAGAAKNIQYF. As DNA, the CDR3 is TGTGCCAGCAGAGTAGCGGGGGCGGCCAAAAACATTCAGTACTTC.